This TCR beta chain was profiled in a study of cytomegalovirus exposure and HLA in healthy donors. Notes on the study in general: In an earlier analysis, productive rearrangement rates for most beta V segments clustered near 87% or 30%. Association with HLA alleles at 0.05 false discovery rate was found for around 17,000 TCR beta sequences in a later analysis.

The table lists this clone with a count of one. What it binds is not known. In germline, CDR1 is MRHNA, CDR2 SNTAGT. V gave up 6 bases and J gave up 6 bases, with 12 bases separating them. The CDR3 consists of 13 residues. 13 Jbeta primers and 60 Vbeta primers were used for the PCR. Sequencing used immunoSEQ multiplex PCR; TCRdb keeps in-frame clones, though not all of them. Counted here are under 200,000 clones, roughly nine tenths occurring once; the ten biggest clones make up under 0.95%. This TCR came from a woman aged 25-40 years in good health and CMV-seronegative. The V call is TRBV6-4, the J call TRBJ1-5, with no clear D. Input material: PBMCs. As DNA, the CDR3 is TGTGCCAGCAGACATTCCCCGGGTCAGCCCCAGCATTTT. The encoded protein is CASRHSPGQPQHF.